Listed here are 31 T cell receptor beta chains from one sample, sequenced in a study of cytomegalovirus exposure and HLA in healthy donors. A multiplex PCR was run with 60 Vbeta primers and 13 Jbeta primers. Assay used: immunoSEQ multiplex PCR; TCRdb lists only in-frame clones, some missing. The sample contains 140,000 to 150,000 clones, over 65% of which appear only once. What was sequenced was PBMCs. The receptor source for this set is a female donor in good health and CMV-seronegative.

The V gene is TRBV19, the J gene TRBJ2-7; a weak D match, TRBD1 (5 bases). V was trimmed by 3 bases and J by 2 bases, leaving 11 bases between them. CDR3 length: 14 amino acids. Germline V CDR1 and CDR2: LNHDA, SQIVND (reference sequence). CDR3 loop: CASSIPGAAYEQYF. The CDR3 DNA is TGTGCCAGTAGTATCCCTGGGGCTGCCTACGAGCAGTACTTC.

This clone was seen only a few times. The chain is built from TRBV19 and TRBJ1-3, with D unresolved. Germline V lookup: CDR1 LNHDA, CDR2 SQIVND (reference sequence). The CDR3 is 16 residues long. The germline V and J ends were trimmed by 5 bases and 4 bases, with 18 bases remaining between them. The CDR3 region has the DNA TGTGCCAGTAGTTCCCCAGATCTGATCCTCGGAAACACCATATATTTT. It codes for CASSSPDLILGNTIYF.

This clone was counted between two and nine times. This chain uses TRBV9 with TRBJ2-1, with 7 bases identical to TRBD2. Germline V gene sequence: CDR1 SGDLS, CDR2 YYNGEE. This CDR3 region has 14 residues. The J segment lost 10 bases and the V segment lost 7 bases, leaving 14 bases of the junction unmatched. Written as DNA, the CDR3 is TGTGCCAGCGGACGCGGGGCGGGAGTATCAGAGCAGTTCTTC. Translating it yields CASGRGAGVSEQFF.

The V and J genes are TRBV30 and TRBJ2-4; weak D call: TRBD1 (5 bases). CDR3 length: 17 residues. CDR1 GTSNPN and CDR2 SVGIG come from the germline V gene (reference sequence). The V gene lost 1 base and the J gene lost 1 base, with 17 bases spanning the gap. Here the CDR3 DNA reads TGTGCCTGGAGTGATTGGCAGGGAAAAAAGGCCAAAAACATTCAGTACTTC. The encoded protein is CAWSDWQGKKAKNIQYF.

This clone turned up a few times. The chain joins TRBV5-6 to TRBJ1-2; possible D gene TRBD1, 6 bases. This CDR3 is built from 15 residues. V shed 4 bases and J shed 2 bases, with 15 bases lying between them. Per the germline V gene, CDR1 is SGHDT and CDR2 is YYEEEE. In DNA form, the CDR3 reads TGTGCCAGCAGCAAACAGGGTTCCCAAAACTATGGCTACACCTTC. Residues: CASSKQGSQNYGYTF.

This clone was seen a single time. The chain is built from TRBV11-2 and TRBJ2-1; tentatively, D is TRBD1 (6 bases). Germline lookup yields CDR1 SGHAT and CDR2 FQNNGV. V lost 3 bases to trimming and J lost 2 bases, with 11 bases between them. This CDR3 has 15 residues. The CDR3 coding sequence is TGTGCCAGCAGCTTCGGACAGATTCCCTACAATGAGCAGTTCTTC. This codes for CASSFGQIPYNEQFF. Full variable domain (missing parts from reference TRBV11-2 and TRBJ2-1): EAGVAQSPRYKIIEKRQSVAFWCNPISGHATLYWYQQILGQGPKLLIQFQNNGVVDDSQLPKDRFSAERLKGVDSTLKIQPAKLEDSAVYLCASSFGQIPYNEQFFGPGTRLTVL.

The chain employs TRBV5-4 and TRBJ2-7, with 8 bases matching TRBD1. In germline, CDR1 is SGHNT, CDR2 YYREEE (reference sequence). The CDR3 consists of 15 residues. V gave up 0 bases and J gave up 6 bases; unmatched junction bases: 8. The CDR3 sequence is CASSLGQGAMREQYF. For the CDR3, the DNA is TGTGCCAGCAGCTTGGGGCAGGGGGCAATGCGCGAGCAGTACTTC.

CDR3 amino acids: CASSPTGGPSYGYTF. The CDR3 DNA reads TGTGCCAGCAGTCCAACGGGGGGGCCCTCCTATGGCTACACCTTC. J is TRBJ1-2 and V is TRBV27; weak D call: TRBD1 (6 bases). This CDR3 has 15 amino acids. Per the germline V gene, CDR1 is MNHEY and CDR2 is SMNVEV (reference sequence). Deletions cut 5 bases from V and 4 bases from J, with 17 bases between.

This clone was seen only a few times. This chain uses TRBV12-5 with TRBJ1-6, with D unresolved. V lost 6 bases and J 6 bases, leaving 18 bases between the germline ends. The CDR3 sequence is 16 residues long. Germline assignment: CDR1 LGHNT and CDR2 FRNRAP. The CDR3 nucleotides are TGTGCTAGTGGCGGAACTCCGGGAAGGCGTAATTCACCCCTCCACTTT. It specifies CASGGTPGRRNSPLHF.

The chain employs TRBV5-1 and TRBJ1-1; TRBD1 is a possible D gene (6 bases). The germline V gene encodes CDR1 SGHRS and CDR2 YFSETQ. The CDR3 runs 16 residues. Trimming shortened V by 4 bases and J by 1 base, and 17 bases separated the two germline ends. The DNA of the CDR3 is TGCGCCAGCAGCCCGGACAGTCCCCTAGGGAACACTGAAGCTTTCTTT. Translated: CASSPDSPLGNTEAFF.

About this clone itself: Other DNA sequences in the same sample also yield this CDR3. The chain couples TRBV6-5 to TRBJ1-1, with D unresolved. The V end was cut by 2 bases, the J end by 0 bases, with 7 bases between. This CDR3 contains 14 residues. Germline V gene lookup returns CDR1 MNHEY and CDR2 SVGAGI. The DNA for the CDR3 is TGTGCCAGCAGTTACCGGGGATTGAACACTGAAGCTTTCTTT. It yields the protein CASSYRGLNTEAFF.

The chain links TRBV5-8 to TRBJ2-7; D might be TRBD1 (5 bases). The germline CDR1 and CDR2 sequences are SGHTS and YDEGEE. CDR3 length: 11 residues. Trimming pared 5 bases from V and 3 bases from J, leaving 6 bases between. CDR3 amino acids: CASRDIYEQYF. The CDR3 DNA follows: TGTGCCAGCAGGGACATCTACGAGCAGTACTTC.

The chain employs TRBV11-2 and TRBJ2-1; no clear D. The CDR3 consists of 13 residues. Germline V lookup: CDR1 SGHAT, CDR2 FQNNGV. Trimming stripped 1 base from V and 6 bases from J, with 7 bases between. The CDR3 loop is CASSLGVLNEQFF. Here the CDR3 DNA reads TGTGCCAGCAGCTTAGGCGTTCTCAATGAGCAGTTCTTC.

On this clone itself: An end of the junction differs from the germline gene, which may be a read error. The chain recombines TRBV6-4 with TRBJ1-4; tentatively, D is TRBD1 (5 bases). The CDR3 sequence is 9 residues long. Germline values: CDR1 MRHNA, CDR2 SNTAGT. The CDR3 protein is CASSDTGVF. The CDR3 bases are TGTGCCAGCAGTGATACAGGCGTCTTT.

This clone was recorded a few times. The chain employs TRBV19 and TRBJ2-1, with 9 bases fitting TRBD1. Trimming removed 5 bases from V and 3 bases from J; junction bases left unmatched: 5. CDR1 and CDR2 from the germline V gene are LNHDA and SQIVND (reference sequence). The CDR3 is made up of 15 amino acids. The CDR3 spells CASSLGQGDYNEQFF. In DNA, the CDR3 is TGTGCCAGTAGTTTGGGACAGGGTGACTACAATGAGCAGTTCTTC.

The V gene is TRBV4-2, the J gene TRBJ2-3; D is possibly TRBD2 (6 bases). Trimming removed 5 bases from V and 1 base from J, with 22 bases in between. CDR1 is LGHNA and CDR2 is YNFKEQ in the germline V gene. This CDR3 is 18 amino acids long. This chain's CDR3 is CASSSRDSRMLGTDTQYF. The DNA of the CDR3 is TGTGCCAGCAGCTCCCGGGACTCGCGCATGCTGGGCACAGATACGCAGTATTTT.

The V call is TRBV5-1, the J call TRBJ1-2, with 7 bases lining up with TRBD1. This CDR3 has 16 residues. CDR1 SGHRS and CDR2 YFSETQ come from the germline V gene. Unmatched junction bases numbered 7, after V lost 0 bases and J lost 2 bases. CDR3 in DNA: TGCGCCAGCAGCTTGGACAGGGGAAATGTGAACTATGGCTACACCTTC. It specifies CASSLDRGNVNYGYTF.

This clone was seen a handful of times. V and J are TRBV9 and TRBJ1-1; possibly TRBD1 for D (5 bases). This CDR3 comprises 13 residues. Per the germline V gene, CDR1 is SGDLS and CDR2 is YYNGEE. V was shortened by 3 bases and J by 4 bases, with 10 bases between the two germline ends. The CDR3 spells CASSAAGGTEAFF. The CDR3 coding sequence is TGTGCCAGCAGCGCCGCGGGGGGCACTGAAGCTTTCTTT.

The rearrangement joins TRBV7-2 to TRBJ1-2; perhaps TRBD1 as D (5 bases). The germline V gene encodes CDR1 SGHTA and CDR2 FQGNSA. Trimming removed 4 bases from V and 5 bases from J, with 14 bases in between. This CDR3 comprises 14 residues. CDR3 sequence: CASSSTPKGYGYTF. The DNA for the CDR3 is TGTGCCAGCAGCTCGACACCGAAGGGGTATGGCTACACCTTC.

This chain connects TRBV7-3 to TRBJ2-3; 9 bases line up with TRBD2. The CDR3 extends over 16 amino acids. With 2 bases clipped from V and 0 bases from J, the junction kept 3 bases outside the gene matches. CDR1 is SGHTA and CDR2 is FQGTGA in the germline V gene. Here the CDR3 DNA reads TGTGCCAGCAGCTTACTAGCGGGGCTTAGCACAGATACGCAGTATTTT. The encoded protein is CASSLLAGLSTDTQYF.

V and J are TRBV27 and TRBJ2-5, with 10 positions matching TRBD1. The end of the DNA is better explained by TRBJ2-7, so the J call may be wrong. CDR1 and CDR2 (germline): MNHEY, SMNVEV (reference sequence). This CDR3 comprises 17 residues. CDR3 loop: CASGRDRGPSFTYEQYF. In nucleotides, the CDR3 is TGTGCCAGCGGGCGGGACAGGGGCCCCTCTTTTACCTACGAGCAGTACTTC.

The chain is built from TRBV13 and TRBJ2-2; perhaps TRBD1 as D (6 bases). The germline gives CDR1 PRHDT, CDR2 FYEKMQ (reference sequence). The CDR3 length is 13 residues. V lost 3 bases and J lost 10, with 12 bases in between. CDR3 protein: CASSFPGDEELFF. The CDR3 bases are TGTGCCAGCAGCTTCCCAGGGGATGAGGAGCTGTTTTTT. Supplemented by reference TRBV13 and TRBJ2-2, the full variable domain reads AAGVIQSPRHLIKEKRETATLKCYPIPRHDTVYWYQQGPGQDPQFLISFYEKMQSDKGSIPDRFSAQQFSDYHSELNMSSLELGDSALYFCASSFPGDEELFFGEGSRLTVL.

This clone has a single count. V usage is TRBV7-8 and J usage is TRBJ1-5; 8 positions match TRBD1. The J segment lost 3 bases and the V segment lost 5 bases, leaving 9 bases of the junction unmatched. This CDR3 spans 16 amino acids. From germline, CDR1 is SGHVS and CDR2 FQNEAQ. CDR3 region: CASSTGTGGTNQPQHF. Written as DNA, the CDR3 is TGTGCCAGCAGCACCGGGACAGGAGGGACCAATCAGCCCCAGCATTTT.

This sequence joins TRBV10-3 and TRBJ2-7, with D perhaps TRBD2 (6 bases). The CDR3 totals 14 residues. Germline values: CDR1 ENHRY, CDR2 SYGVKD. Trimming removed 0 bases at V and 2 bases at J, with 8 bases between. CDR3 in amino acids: CAISESGGPYEQYF. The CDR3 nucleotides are TGTGCCATCAGTGAGTCCGGGGGACCCTACGAGCAGTACTTC.

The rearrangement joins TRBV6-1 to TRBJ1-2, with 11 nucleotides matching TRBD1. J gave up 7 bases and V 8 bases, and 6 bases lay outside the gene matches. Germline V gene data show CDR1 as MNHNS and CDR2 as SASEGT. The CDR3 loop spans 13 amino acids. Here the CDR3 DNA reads TGTGCCAGCGGGGGACAGGGGGTATCTGGCTACACCTTC. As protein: CASGGQGVSGYTF.

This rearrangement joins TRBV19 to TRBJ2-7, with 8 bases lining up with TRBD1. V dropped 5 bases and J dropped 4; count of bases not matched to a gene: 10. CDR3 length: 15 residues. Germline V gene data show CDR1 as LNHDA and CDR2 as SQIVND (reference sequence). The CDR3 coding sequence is TGTGCCAGTAGTGTACGGACAGGGAAATTTTACGAGCAGTACTTC. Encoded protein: CASSVRTGKFYEQYF.

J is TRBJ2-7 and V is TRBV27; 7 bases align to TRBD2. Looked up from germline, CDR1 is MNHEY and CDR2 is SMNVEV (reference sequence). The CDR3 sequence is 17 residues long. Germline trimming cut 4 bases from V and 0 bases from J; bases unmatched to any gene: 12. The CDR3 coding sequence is TGTGCCAGCAGTTCCCAGTTCATGCGGGAGAGCTCCTACGAGCAGTACTTC. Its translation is CASSSQFMRESSYEQYF.

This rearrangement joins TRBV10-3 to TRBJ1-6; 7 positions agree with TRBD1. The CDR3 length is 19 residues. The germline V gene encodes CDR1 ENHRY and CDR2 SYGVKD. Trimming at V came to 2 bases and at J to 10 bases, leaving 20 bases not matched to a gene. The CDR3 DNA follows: TGTGCCATCAGTGAGCTCTCCGTTGGGGAAGGGGGCCCGGGCTCACCCCTCCACTTT. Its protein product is CAISELSVGEGGPGSPLHF.

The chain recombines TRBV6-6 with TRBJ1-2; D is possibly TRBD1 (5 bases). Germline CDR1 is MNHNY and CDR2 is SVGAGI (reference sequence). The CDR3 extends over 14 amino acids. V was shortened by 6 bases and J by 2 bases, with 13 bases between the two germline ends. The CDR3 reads CASRRQQTNYGYTF. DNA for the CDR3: TGTGCCAGCAGACGACAGCAAACCAACTATGGCTACACCTTC.

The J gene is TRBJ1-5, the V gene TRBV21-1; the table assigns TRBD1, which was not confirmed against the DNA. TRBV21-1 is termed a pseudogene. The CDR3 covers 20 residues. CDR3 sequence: CASSKKNLPVPGQTNQPQHF. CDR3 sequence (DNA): TGTGCCAGCAGCAAAAAAAACCTCCCCGTTCCGGGACAGACTAATCAGCCCCAGCATTTT.

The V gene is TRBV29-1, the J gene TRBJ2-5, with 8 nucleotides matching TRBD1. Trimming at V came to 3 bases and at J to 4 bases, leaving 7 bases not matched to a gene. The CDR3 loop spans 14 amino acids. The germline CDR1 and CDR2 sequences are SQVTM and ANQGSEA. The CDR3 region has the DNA TGCAGCGTTGAGACCTTCGACAGGGGAGAGACCCAGTACTTC. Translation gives CSVETFDRGETQYF.